The source of this T cell receptor (beta chain) is a study of T cell responses to AZD1222 COVID-19 vaccine. In regard to this clone: Its antigen is currently unknown.

Assay: immunoSEQ multiplex PCR; the TCRdb copy retains only in-frame clones and omits some. The sample consists of approximately 300,000 clones, 94% of them appearing once. V gave up 6 bases and J gave up 2 bases, with 14 bases separating them. CDR3 length: 14 residues. Germline CDR1 is MDHEN and CDR2 is SYDVKM. General study results and limits: Donors were chiefly white British, with a greater number of females, and clonal diversity was perhaps underestimated.

The gene calls are TRBV28 and TRBJ2-7; D is perhaps TRBD2 (6 bases). This sequence was found in an adult who received the AZD1222 COVID-19 vaccine. Sequences were derived from peripheral blood, sampled 28 days after the second AZD1222 dose. In DNA form, the CDR3 reads TGTGCCAGCAGCAGTTTGGAGGGCGCCTACGAGCAGTACTTC. Protein sequence: CASSSLEGAYEQYF.